This T cell receptor beta chain comes out of a study of cytomegalovirus exposure and HLA in healthy donors. Overall study results and limits: It was assumed in the presence/absence analyses that sequencing depth was roughly uniform across donors. It was reported that TCR beta sequences correctly inferred the HLA-A and HLA-B alleles for most subjects. Researchers reported that a few CMV-associated chains were confirmed in vitro as CMV antigen-specific. Differences between HLA loci emerged in a later analysis of TCR association rates, with DRB1 most and HLA-C fewest.

This clone showed up just a few times. The antigen is undetermined. The PCR had 60 Vbeta and 13 Jbeta primers. Only in-frame clones appear in the TCRdb table, and some are missing; sequencing was by immunoSEQ multiplex PCR. The sample has 150,000 to 200,000 clones, approximately 78% seen once. Germline CDR1 reads SGHRS; CDR2 reads YFSETQ. This CDR3 region has 14 residues. V lost 3 bases to trimming and J lost 6 bases; unmatched junction nucleotides: 3. V usage is TRBV5-1 and J usage is TRBJ1-4; 9 bases line up with TRBD1. The sample taken for sequencing was PBMCs. The receptor was isolated from a woman under 30 in good health and CMV-seronegative. As DNA, the CDR3 is TGCGCCAGCAGCTCTCGGACAGGGGATGAAAAACTGTTTTTT. Its protein is CASSSRTGDEKLFF. The variable domain in full, completed from reference TRBV5-1 and TRBJ1-4, reads KAGVTQTPRYLIKTRGQQVTLSCSPISGHRSVSWYQQTPGQGLQFLFEYFSETQRNKGNFPGRFSGRQFSNSRSEMNVSTLELGDSALYLCASSSRTGDEKLFFGSGTQLSVL.